These 20 T cell receptor beta chains were all obtained from the same sample, sequenced in a study of cytomegalovirus exposure and HLA in healthy donors. Sequenced by immunoSEQ multiplex PCR; TCRdb stores in-frame clones only, minus some. The repertoire holds 150,000 to 200,000 clones, with around 92% as singletons. Source material: PBMCs. The receptors here all came from a man between 18 and 29 years old in good health and CMV-seropositive.

This clone was counted once. The CDR3 reads CASSPPSGAGGFEAFF. CDR3 in DNA: TGTGCCAGCAGCCCACCTAGTGGGGCAGGGGGGTTTGAAGCTTTCTTT. The gene calls are TRBV7-2 and TRBJ1-1; 7 bases agree with TRBD1. The germline CDR1 and CDR2 sequences are SGHTA and FQGNSA. The CDR3 runs to 16 residues. Losses at the gene ends were 5 bases for V and 7 bases for J; bases not matched to a gene: 16.

The V gene is TRBV2, the J gene TRBJ2-7; 7 bases are shared with TRBD2. The germline CDR1 and CDR2 sequences are SNHLY and FYNNEI. The CDR3 spans 14 residues. V trimming: 7 bases; J trimming: 2 bases; junction bases outside the gene matches: 8. The DNA of the CDR3 is TGTGCCAGCACTACAGCGGGGTACCCCTACGAGCAGTACTTC. It encodes CASTTAGYPYEQYF.

The chain carries TRBV11-2 and TRBJ2-2; 13 bases map to TRBD2. Germline V gives CDR1 SGHAT, CDR2 FQNNGV. Trimming at V came to 6 bases and at J to 7 bases, leaving 8 bases not matched to a gene. The length of the CDR3 is 16 residues. The CDR3 DNA follows: TGTGCCAGCAGAACTAGCGGGAGGGCTCTCAACGGGGAGCTGTTTTTT. This sequence encodes CASRTSGRALNGELFF.

The chain joins TRBV4-1 to TRBJ2-3; 9 bases map to TRBD2. V shed 4 bases, J shed 6 bases, and the junction held 17 bases outside the gene matches. This CDR3 has 18 amino acids. Germline CDR1 reads MGHRA; CDR2 reads YSYEKL. CDR3 DNA sequence: TGCGCCAGCAGCCCGCAGCGTTTATTGCGGGAGGGCCGCGATACGCAGTATTTT. Translating gives CASSPQRLLREGRDTQYF.

The chain joins TRBV30 to TRBJ2-3; TRBD2 agrees at 12 bases. CDR3 length: 15 residues. The trim removed 2 bases at V and 5 bases at J, leaving 5 bases unmatched. Germline CDR1 GTSNPN, CDR2 SVGIG (reference sequence). The CDR3 bases are TGTGCCTGGAGTCTAGCGGGAGGGCCGAGAGATACGCAGTATTTT. It codes for CAWSLAGGPRDTQYF.

This clone was seen only a few times. DNA of the CDR3: TGTGCCAGCAGCCGGACAGGGGGAGTCACCTACAATGAGCAGTTCTTC. Protein: CASSRTGGVTYNEQFF. The chain carries TRBV14 and TRBJ2-1, with 10 bases identical to TRBD1. CDR3 length: 16 amino acids. V lost 4 bases, J lost 2 bases, and 5 bases stayed unmatched. CDR1 and CDR2 (germline): SGHDN, FVKESK.

V usage is TRBV5-1 and J usage is TRBJ1-3, with 9 positions matching TRBD1. CDR3 length: 16 residues. CDR1 is SGHRS, CDR2 YFSETQ, per germline. V trimming: 3 bases; J trimming: 8 bases; junction bases outside the gene matches: 12. The CDR3 DNA follows: TGCGCCAGCAGCTGGGGGGACAGGGAGGCCCGGGACACCATATATTTT. As protein: CASSWGDREARDTIYF. Using reference TRBV5-1 and TRBJ1-3 for the parts outside the CDR3, the full variable domain is KAGVTQTPRYLIKTRGQQVTLSCSPISGHRSVSWYQQTPGQGLQFLFEYFSETQRNKGNFPGRFSGRQFSNSRSEMNVSTLELGDSALYLCASSWGDREARDTIYFGEGSWLTVV.

The chain couples TRBV21-1 to TRBJ1-5; no DNA check was done on the table's D call, TRBD1. TRBV21-1 is given as a pseudogene. CDR3 size: 18 residues. This chain's CDR3 is CASSKEATGGNSNQPQHF. CDR3 coding DNA: TGTGCCAGCAGCAAAGAGGCGACAGGGGGAAATAGCAATCAGCCCCAGCATTTT.

V and J are TRBV28 and TRBJ2-1, with D hard to call. CDR1 MDHEN and CDR2 SYDVKM come from the germline V gene. Trimming took off 3 bases at V and 4 bases at J, with 16 bases between the two ends. The CDR3 is 16 residues long. CDR3 DNA sequence: TGTGCCAGCAGTTTCTATTCGCGCCAACCTTACAATGAGCAGTTCTTC. Its protein product is CASSFYSRQPYNEQFF. Filled out from reference TRBV28 and TRBJ2-1, the complete variable domain reads DVKVTQSSRYLVKRTGEKVFLECVQDMDHENMFWYRQDPGLGLRLIYFSYDVKMKEKGDIPEGYSVSREKKERFSLILESASTNQTSMYLCASSFYSRQPYNEQFFGPGTRLTVL.

The CDR3 is CASSSGAGVYEQYF. The CDR3 DNA is TGTGCCAGCAGTAGCGGGGCAGGAGTCTACGAGCAGTACTTC. This chain links TRBV6-5 with TRBJ2-7, with 7 bases fitting TRBD2. Trimming took 5 bases from V and 3 from J; bases not matched to a gene: 7. Germline CDR1 reads MNHEY; CDR2 reads SVGAGI. CDR3 length: 14 residues.

This chain connects TRBV15 to TRBJ2-7; 8 positions match TRBD1. With 3 bases clipped from V and 0 bases from J, the junction kept 10 bases outside the gene matches. This CDR3 spans 17 amino acids. In germline, CDR1 is LNHNV, CDR2 YYDKDF (reference sequence). CDR3 in amino acids: CATSRSSGTGGSYEQYF. The CDR3, as DNA: TGTGCCACCAGCAGGAGTTCTGGGACAGGTGGCTCCTACGAGCAGTACTTC.

The CDR3 protein is CASSVGGGENTGELFF. The CDR3 DNA is TGTGCCAGCAGCGTAGGGGGGGGTGAGAACACCGGGGAGCTGTTTTTT. The V gene is TRBV9, the J gene TRBJ2-2, with 7 nucleotides matching TRBD2. The CDR3 is made up of 16 amino acids. In germline, CDR1 is SGDLS, CDR2 YYNGEE. V was pared by 0 bases and J by 1 base, with 3 bases of the junction left unmatched.

V and J are TRBV19 and TRBJ1-5, with 7 bases identical to TRBD1. The trim removed 7 bases at V and 4 bases at J, leaving 10 bases unmatched. From germline, CDR1 is LNHDA and CDR2 SQIVND (reference sequence). The CDR3 has 15 residues. The CDR3 DNA reads as TGTGCCAGTACCGCGACAGGGAAAGCGAATCAGCCCCAGCATTTT. Protein sequence: CASTATGKANQPQHF.

The rearrangement joins TRBV13 to TRBJ1-1; 9 bases are a match to TRBD1. V was clipped by 2 bases and J by 5 bases; unmatched bases: 6. The CDR3 runs 15 residues. Germline V gene sequence: CDR1 PRHDT, CDR2 FYEKMQ (reference sequence). The CDR3 is CASSLNRGRLTEAFF. The CDR3 DNA reads as TGTGCCAGCAGCTTAAACAGGGGGCGTCTGACTGAAGCTTTCTTT.

J is TRBJ2-7 and V is TRBV14; D is possibly TRBD1 (6 bases). The CDR3 consists of 18 residues. Trimming stripped 0 bases from V and 3 bases from J, with 21 bases between. The germline V gene has CDR1 SGHDN and CDR2 FVKESK. The CDR3, as DNA: TGTGCCAGCAGCCAAGACCCCAAGACAGGAGTCTTCGTCTACGAGCAGTACTTC. Its protein is CASSQDPKTGVFVYEQYF.

J is TRBJ2-3 and V is TRBV30, with 7 bases lining up with TRBD2. The germline V gene encodes CDR1 GTSNPN and CDR2 SVGIG (reference sequence). This CDR3 is built from 15 residues. Trimming took 0 bases from V and 0 from J; bases not matched to a gene: 3. CDR3 loop: CAWSVLASSTDTQYF. The CDR3 DNA reads TGTGCCTGGAGTGTACTAGCGTCTAGCACAGATACGCAGTATTTT.

The chain employs TRBV19 and TRBJ1-1; D might be TRBD1 (6 bases). Germline CDR1 and CDR2: LNHDA and SQIVND (reference sequence). The CDR3 length is 16 residues. Trimming left V 4 bases short and J 0 bases short, with 15 bases between. Written as DNA, the CDR3 is TGTGCCAGTAGTAAAGTTAAGGGGGGGATGAACACTGAAGCTTTCTTT. Translating it yields CASSKVKGGMNTEAFF.

This clone was observed a single time. This chain connects TRBV11-3 to TRBJ1-2, with no clear D. The CDR3 is 13 residues long. Trimming pared 3 bases from V and 3 bases from J, leaving 8 bases between. The germline V gene has CDR1 SGHNT and CDR2 YENEEA. The CDR3 here is CASSLGNYYGYTF. CDR3 nucleotides: TGTGCCAGCAGCTTGGGCAATTACTATGGCTACACCTTC.

This rearrangement joins TRBV28 to TRBJ1-1, with 7 bases matching TRBD1. The V gene's germline CDR1 is MDHEN and CDR2 SYDVKM. V was clipped by 9 bases and J by 3 bases; unmatched bases: 1. The CDR3 covers 11 residues. The CDR3 DNA reads TGTGCCAGTACAGGGGACACTGAAGCTTTCTTT. Amino acid sequence: CASTGDTEAFF.

The CDR3 spells CASSATWRGANEKLFF. CDR3 bases: TGCGCCAGCAGCGCGACGTGGAGGGGAGCTAATGAAAAACTGTTTTTT. V gene TRBV5-1 combines with J gene TRBJ1-4; D may be TRBD1 (5 bases). This CDR3 spans 16 amino acids. Germline-derived CDR1 and CDR2 are SGHRS and YFSETQ. V lost 4 bases and J lost 3, with 16 bases in between. Variable domain in full (rest from reference TRBV5-1 and TRBJ1-4): KAGVTQTPRYLIKTRGQQVTLSCSPISGHRSVSWYQQTPGQGLQFLFEYFSETQRNKGNFPGRFSGRQFSNSRSEMNVSTLELGDSALYLCASSATWRGANEKLFFGSGTQLSVL.